The clone carrying this TCR beta chain was observed a few times. From the RT-PCR reads, TCRdb called clonotypes with MiXCR, one entry per CDR3 protein. The repertoire holds approximately 720,000 distinct CDR3 sequences, 11% to 15% seen once, with 3.6% in the top ten. The CDR3 is made up of 16 amino acids. The germline gives CDR1 MNHEY, CDR2 SMNVEV (reference sequence). V gave up 5 bases and J gave up 0 bases, with 17 bases separating them. Sequencing used memory CD4+ T cells from blood. The V gene is TRBV27, the J gene TRBJ2-7, with unresolved D. The source of this sequence is a female donor in good health, serving as a healthy control. The CDR3 DNA reads TGTGCCAGCAGTCCCTATAGGACGCAGAGCTCCTACGAGCAGTACTTC. It yields the protein CASSPYRTQSSYEQYF.